These 8 T cell receptor beta chains share one sample of origin, sequenced in a study of CD8+CD57+ T cells in acquired aplastic anemia. According to the study, genomic DNA was the template for TCR beta VDJ and CDR3 profiling. TCRdb re-called the reads with MiXCR, one entry per CDR3 protein. The table lists about 190,000 distinct CDR3 sequences, around half of them singletons. Flow cytometry had shown expanded CD8+CD57+ cells in the patients chosen for sequencing. The sequencing sample was made of sorted CD4+, CD8+, or CD8+CD57+ T cells (not recorded which) from PBMCs. Receptors originate from a human donor with aplastic anemia.

In this sample, this clonotype turned up many times. The chain uses TRBV7-3 and TRBJ1-1; maybe TRBD1 (5 bases). Germline-derived CDR1 and CDR2 are SGHTA and FQGTGA. V was shortened by 4 bases and J by 1 base, with 13 bases between the two germline ends. This CDR3 comprises 15 residues. In DNA, the CDR3 is TGTGCCAGCAGCTCCCAGGGAATCGGGAACACTGAAGCTTTCTTT. Protein sequence: CASSSQGIGNTEAFF.

This clonotype has a count of ten or more. This rearrangement joins TRBV19 to TRBJ2-1; tentatively, D is TRBD1 (5 bases). The CDR3 spans 14 residues. The V end lost 3 bases, the J end lost 5 bases, and 11 bases lay between the germline ends. Germline CDR1 reads LNHDA; CDR2 reads SQIVND (reference sequence). CDR3 sequence: CASSMGLTDNEQFF. The DNA of the CDR3 is TGTGCCAGTAGTATGGGGCTCACAGACAATGAGCAGTTCTTC.

As regards this clonotype: A read error may be the cause here, since a much bigger clone is one base away. The V call is TRBV7-3, the J call TRBJ2-1, with 8 bases fitting TRBD2. This CDR3 contains 15 residues. CDR1 SGHTA and CDR2 FQGTGA come from the germline V gene. Germline trimming cut 5 bases from V and 6 bases from J; bases unmatched to any gene: 9. CDR3 protein: CASSPRGGFANEQFF. The CDR3 nucleotides read TGTGCCAGCAGCCCCCGGGGGGGCTTCGCCAATGAGCAGTTCTTC.

This clonotype has just a few counts. This chain links TRBV2 with TRBJ1-2; 9 nucleotides line up with TRBD1. In germline, CDR1 is SNHLY, CDR2 FYNNEI. This CDR3 comprises 15 residues. V trimming: 4 bases; J trimming: 8 bases; junction bases outside the gene matches: 11. The CDR3 DNA follows: TGTGCCAGCAGTGCAATACAACAGGGGGCGAAAGGCTACACCTTC. It yields the protein CASSAIQQGAKGYTF.

The genes are TRBV10-1 and TRBJ2-1; D call uncertain. In germline, CDR1 is WNHNN, CDR2 SYGVQD (reference sequence). The CDR3 has 12 amino acids. Trimming shortened V by 2 bases and J by 6 bases, and 5 bases separated the two germline ends. The CDR3 DNA sequence: TGCGCCAGCAGTGAGCAGAGCAATGAGCAGTTCTTC. It yields the protein CASSEQSNEQFF.

CDR3: CASSLVGEHGYTF. The CDR3 DNA sequence: TGCGCCAGCAGCTTGGTAGGGGAACATGGCTACACCTTC. The chain combines TRBV5-1 with TRBJ1-2; TRBD1 is a possible D gene (5 bases). This CDR3 has 13 amino acids. The V and J ends lost 0 bases and 6 bases respectively, with 9 bases between them. From germline, CDR1 is SGHRS and CDR2 YFSETQ.

This clonotype showed up just a few times. The rearrangement joins TRBV7-6 to TRBJ2-1; no reliable D call. V lost 8 bases and J 10 bases, leaving 9 bases between the germline ends. Germline loops: CDR1 SGHVS, CDR2 FNYEAQ. The CDR3 sequence is 10 residues long. The CDR3 DNA sequence: TGTGCCAGCTTAGAGTGCGAGCAGTTCTTC. Protein sequence: CASLECEQFF.

This clonotype was seen only a few times. The V call is TRBV5-1, the J call TRBJ2-1, with D uncertain. The CDR3 covers 13 residues. Germline loops: CDR1 SGHRS, CDR2 YFSETQ. Trimming stripped 0 bases from V and 9 bases from J, with 10 bases between. This CDR3 is CASSLDLNSEQFF. The CDR3 DNA is TGCGCCAGCAGCTTGGACCTAAACAGTGAGCAGTTCTTC.